The TCR beta chain described here comes from a study of cytomegalovirus exposure and HLA in healthy donors. Study in general: T cells numbering about 179 million yielded some 100 million unique TCR beta sequences in an earlier analysis.

For this clone: The target antigen is unknown.

PCR amplification relied on 60 Vbeta primers (plus 13 Jbeta primers). The data were produced by immunoSEQ multiplex PCR, yet TCRdb's version contains in-frame clones alone and is incomplete. The sample contains some 150,000 clones, less than 85% of which appear only once. Germline trimming cut 3 bases from V and 8 bases from J; bases unmatched to any gene: 4. There are 14 residues in the CDR3. Looked up from germline, CDR1 is MDHEN and CDR2 is SYDVKM. Overall study findings and caveats: Across donors, presence/absence analyses took sequencing depth to be roughly uniform.

The chain joins TRBV28 to TRBJ2-1; 10 positions match TRBD1. This receptor was obtained from a man aged 40-50 years in good health and CMV-seronegative. The specimen was PBMCs. The CDR3 sequence is CASSFRDRGHEQFF. The CDR3 bases are TGTGCCAGCAGTTTCCGGGACAGGGGCCATGAGCAGTTCTTC.